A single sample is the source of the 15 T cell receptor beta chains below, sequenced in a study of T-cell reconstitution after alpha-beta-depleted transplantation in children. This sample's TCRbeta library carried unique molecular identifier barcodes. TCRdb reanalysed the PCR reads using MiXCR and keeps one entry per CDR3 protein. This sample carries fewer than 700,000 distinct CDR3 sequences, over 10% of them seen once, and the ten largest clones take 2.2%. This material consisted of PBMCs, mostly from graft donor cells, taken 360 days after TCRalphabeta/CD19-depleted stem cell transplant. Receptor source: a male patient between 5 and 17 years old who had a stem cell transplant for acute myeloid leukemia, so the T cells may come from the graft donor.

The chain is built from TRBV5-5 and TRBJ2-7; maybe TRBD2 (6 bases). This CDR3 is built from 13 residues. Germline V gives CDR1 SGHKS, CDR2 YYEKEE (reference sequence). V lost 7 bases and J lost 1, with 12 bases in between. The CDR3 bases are TGTGCCAGCGGCCGGGACTGGTCCTACGAGCAGTACTTC. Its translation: CASGRDWSYEQYF.

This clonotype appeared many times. Here the CDR3 DNA reads TGTGCCAGCAGCCAAGAGGGACTAGGGTCCGATGAGCAGTTCTTC. Translated: CASSQEGLGSDEQFF. This chain links TRBV3-1 with TRBJ2-1; 8 positions match TRBD2. Germline loops: CDR1 LGHDT, CDR2 YNNKEL (reference sequence). The CDR3 contains 15 residues. V lost 0 bases and J lost 8; bases outside the gene matches: 6.

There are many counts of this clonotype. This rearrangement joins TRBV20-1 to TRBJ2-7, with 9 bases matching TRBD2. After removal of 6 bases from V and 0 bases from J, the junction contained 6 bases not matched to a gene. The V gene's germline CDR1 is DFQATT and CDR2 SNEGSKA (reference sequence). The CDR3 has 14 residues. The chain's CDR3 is CSAKSGRSSYEQYF. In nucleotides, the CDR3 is TGCAGTGCCAAAAGCGGGAGGAGCTCCTACGAGCAGTACTTC.

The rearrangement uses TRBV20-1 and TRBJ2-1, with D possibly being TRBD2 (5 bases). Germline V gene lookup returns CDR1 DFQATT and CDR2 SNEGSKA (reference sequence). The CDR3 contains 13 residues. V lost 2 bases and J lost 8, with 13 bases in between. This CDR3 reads CSARQASFYEQFF. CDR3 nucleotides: TGCAGTGCTAGACAGGCTAGCTTCTATGAGCAGTTCTTC.

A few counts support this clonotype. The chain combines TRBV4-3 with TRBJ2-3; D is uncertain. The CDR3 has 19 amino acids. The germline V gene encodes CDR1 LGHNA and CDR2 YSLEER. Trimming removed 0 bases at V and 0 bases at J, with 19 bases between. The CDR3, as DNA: TGCGCCAGCAGCCAAGAGCAAGGCCCGGTCGTACGTAGCACAGATACGCAGTATTTT. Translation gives CASSQEQGPVVRSTDTQYF.

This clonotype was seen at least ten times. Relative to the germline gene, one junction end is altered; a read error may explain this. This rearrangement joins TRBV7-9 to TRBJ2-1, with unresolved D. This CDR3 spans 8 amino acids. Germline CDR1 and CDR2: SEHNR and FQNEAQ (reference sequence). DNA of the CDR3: TGTGCCAGCACCCGAGGTGACTTC. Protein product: CASTRGDF.

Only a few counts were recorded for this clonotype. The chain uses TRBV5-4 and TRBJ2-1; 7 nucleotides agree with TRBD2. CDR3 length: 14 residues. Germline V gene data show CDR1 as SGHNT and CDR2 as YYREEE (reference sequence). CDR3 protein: CAVHQASGYNEQFF. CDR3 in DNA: TGTGCAGTACATCAGGCTAGCGGATACAATGAGCAGTTCTTC.

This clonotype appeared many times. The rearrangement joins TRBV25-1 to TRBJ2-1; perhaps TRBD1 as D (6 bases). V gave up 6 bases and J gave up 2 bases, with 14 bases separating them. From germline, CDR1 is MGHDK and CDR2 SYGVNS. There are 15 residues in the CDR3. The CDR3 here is CASRGGAVPYNEQFF. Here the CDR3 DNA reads TGTGCCAGCAGAGGGGGAGCGGTACCCTACAATGAGCAGTTCTTC. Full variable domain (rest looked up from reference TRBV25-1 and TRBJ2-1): EADIYQTPRYLVIGTGKKITLECSQTMGHDKMYWYQQDPGMELHLIHYSYGVNSTEKGDLSSESTVSRIRTEHFPLTLESARPSHTSQYLCASRGGAVPYNEQFFGPGTRLTVL.

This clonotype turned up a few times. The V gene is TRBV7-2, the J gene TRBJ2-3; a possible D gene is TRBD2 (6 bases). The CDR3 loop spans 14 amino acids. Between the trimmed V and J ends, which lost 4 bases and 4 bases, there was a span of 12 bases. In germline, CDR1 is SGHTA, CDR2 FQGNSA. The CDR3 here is CASSSPTRSDTQYF. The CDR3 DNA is TGTGCCAGCAGCTCCCCGACTAGATCAGATACGCAGTATTTT.

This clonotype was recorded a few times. In DNA, the CDR3 is TGTGCCAGCAGCCGAGATGGGCGACCGGGTGGGGAGCAGTACTTC. Amino acids: CASSRDGRPGGEQYF. The rearrangement joins TRBV9 to TRBJ2-7; the D is unclear. With 4 bases removed from V and 7 bases from J, the gap between germline ends came to 21 bases. Germline V gene lookup returns CDR1 SGDLS and CDR2 YYNGEE. The CDR3 has 15 amino acids.

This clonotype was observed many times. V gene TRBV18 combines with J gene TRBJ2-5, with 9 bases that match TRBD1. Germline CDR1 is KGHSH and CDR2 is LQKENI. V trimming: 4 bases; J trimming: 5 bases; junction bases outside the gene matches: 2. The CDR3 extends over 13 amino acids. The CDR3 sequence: CASSRGTGETQYF. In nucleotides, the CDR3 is TGTGCCAGCTCACGAGGGACAGGGGAGACCCAGTACTTC.

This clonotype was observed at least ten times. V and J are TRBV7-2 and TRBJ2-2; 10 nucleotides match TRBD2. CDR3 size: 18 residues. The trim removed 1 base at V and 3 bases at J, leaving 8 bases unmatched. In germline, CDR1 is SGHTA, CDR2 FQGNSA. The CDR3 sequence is CASSLGLSLAGDTGELFF. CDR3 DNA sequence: TGTGCCAGCAGCTTAGGGCTGAGCCTAGCGGGAGACACCGGGGAGCTGTTTTTT.

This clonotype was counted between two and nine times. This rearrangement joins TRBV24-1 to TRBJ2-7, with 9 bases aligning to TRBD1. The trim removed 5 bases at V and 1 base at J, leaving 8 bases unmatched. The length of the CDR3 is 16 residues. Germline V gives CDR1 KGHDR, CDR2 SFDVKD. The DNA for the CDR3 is TGTGCCACCAGTGGGTGGAGCGGGACAGGGTCCTACGAGCAGTACTTC. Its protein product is CATSGWSGTGSYEQYF.

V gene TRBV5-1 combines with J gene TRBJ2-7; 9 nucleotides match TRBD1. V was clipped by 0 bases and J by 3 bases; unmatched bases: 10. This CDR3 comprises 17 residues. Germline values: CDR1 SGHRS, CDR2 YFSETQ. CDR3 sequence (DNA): TGCGCCAGCAGCTTGGTAGGGACAGGGAAAGGAATCTACGAGCAGTACTTC. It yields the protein CASSLVGTGKGIYEQYF.

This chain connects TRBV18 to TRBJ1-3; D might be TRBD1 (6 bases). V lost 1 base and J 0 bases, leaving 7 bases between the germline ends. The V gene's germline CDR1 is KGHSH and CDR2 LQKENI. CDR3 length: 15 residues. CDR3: CASSPLGASGNTIYF. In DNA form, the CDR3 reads TGTGCCAGCTCACCACTGGGGGCCTCTGGAAACACCATATATTTT.